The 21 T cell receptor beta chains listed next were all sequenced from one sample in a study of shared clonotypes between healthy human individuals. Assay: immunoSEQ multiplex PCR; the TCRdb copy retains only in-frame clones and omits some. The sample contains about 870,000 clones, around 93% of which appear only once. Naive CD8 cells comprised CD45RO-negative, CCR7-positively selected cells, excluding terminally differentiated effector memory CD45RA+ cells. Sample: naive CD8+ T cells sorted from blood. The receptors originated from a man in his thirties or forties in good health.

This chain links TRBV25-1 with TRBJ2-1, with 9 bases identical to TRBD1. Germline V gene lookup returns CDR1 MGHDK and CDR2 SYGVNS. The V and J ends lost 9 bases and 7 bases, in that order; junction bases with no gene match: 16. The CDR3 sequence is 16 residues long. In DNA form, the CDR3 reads TGTGCCAGTACCCTCGGGACAGGGTTGTTTAGAAATGAGCAGTTCTTC. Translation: CASTLGTGLFRNEQFF.

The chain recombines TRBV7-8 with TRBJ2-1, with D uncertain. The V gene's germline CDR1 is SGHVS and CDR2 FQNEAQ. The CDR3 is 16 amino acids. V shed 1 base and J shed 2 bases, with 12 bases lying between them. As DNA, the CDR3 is TGTGCCAGCAGCTTAGATGCTAGAGGACCCTACAATGAGCAGTTCTTC. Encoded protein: CASSLDARGPYNEQFF. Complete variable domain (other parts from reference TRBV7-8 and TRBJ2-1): GAGVSQSPRYKVAKRGQDVALRCDPISGHVSLFWYQQALGQGPEFLTYFQNEAQLDKSGLPSDRFFAERPEGSVSTLKIQRTQQEDSAVYLCASSLDARGPYNEQFFGPGTRLTVL.

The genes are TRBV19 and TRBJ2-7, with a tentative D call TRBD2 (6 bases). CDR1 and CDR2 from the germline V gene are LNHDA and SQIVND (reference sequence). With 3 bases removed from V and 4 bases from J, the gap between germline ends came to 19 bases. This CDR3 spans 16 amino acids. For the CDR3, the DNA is TGTGCCAGTAGTATTGCCTTTTCGGGACTGGAGTACGAGCAGTACTTC. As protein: CASSIAFSGLEYEQYF.

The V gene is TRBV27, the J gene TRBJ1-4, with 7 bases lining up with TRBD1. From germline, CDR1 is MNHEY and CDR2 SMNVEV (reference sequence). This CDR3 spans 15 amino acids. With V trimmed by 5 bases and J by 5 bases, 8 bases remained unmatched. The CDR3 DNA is TGTGCCAGCAGTCCATGGGACAGCCGAAATGAAAAACTGTTTTTT. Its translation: CASSPWDSRNEKLFF.

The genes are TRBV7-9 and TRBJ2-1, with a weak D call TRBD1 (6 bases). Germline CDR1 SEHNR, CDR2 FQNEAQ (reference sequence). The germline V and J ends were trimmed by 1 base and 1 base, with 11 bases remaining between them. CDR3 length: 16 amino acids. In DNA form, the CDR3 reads TGTGCCAGCAGCTTAGGGGGGCCTCCTTCCTACAATGAGCAGTTCTTC. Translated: CASSLGGPPSYNEQFF.

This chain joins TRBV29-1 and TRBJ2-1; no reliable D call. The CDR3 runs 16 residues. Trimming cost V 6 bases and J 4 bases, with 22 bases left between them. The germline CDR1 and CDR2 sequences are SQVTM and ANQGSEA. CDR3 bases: TGCAGCGTCAGAAAGACCGAGAATCTCCTGTACAATGAGCAGTTCTTC. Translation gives CSVRKTENLLYNEQFF.

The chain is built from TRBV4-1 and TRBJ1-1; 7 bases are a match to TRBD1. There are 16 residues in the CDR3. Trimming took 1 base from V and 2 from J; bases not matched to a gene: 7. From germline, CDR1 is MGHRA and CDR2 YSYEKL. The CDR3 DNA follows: TGCGCCAGCAGCCAAGTTCGGACAGGAGTCAACACTGAAGCTTTCTTT. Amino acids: CASSQVRTGVNTEAFF.

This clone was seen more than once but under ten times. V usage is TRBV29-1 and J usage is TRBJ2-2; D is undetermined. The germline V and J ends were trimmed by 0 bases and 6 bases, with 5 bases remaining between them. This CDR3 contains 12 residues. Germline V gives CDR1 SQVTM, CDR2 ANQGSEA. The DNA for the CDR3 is TGCAGCGTTGAAGAAAGGGCCGGGGAGCTGTTTTTT. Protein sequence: CSVEERAGELFF.

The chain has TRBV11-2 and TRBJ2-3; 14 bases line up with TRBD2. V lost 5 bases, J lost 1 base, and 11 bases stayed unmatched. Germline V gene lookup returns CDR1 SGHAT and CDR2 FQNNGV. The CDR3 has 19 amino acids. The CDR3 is CASSPTGLAGVLRTDTQYF. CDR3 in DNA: TGTGCCAGCAGCCCAACGGGACTAGCGGGAGTCCTTCGCACAGATACGCAGTATTTT.

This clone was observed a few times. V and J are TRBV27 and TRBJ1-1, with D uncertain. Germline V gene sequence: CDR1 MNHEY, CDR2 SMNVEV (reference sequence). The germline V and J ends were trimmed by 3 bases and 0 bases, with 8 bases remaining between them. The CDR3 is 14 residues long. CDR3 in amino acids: CASSFDFMNTEAFF. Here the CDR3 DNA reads TGTGCCAGCAGTTTCGACTTCATGAACACTGAAGCTTTCTTT.

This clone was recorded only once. The DNA of the CDR3 is TGTGCCAGCAGCACCTCTATTCCCACTAACGCCTACCAAGAGACCCAGTACTTC. This gives the protein CASSTSIPTNAYQETQYF. The V gene is TRBV27, the J gene TRBJ2-5; D remains unclear. Germline CDR1 MNHEY, CDR2 SMNVEV (reference sequence). Deletions cut 6 bases from V and 0 bases from J, with 23 bases between. This CDR3 contains 18 residues.

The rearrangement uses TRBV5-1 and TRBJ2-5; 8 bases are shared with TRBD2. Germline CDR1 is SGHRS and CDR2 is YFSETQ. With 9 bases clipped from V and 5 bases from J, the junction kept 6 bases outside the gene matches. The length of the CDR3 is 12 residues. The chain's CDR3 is CANGGVSETQYF. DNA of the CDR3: TGCGCCAACGGGGGGGTTTCGGAGACCCAGTACTTC.

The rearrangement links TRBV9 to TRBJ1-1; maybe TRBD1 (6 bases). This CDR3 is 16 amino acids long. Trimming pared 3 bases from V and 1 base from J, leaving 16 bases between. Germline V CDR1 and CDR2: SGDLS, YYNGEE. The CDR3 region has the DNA TGTGCCAGCAGCGCCCTGGACGGGACACGGAACACTGAAGCTTTCTTT. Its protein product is CASSALDGTRNTEAFF.

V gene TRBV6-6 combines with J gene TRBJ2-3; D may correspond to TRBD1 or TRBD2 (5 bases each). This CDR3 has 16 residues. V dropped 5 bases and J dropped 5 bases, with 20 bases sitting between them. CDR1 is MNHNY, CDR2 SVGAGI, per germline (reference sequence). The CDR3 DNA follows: TGTGCCAGCAGTCCAACCTTTGGGGACGGAGGAGATACGCAGTATTTT. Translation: CASSPTFGDGGDTQYF.

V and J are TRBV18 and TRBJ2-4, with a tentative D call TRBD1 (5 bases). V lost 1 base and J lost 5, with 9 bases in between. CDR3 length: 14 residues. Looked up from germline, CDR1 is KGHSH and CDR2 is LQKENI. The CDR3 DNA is TGTGCCAGCTCACCACGGGGCGGAGAAAACATTCAGTACTTC. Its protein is CASSPRGGENIQYF.

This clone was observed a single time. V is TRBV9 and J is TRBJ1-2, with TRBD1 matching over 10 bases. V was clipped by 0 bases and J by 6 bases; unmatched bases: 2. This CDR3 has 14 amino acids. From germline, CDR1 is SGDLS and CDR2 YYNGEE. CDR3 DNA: TGTGCCAGCAGCGTAGCCGGACAGGGGGATGGCTACACCTTC. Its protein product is CASSVAGQGDGYTF.

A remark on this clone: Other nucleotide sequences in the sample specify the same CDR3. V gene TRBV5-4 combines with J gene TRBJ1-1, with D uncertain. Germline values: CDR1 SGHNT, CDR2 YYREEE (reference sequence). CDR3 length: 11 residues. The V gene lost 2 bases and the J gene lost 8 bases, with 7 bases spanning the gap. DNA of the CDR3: TGTGCCAGCAGCTTAAGTACAGAAGCTTTCTTT. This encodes CASSLSTEAFF.

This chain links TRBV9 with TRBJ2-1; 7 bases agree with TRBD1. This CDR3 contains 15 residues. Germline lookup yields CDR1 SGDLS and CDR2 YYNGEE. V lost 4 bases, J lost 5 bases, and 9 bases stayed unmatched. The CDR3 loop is CASSPWTGANNEQFF. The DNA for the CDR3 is TGTGCCAGCAGCCCCTGGACAGGAGCGAACAATGAGCAGTTCTTC. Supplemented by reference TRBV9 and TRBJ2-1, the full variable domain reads DSGVTQTPKHLITATGQRVTLRCSPRSGDLSVYWYQQSLDQGLQFLIQYYNGEERAKGNILERFSAQQFPDLHSELNLSSLELGDSALYFCASSPWTGANNEQFFGPGTRLTVL.

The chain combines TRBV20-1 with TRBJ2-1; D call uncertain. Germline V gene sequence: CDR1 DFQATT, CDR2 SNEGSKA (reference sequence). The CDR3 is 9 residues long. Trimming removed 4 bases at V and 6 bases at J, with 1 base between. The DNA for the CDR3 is TGCAGTGCTACCAATGAGCAGTTCTTC. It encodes CSATNEQFF.

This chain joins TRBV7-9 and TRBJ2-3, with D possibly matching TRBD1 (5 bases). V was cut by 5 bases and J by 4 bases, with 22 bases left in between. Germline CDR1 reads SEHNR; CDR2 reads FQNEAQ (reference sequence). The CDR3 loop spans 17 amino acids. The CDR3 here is CASSVDSPLGEADTQYF. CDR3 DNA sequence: TGTGCCAGCAGCGTAGACAGTCCGCTTGGAGAGGCAGATACGCAGTATTTT.

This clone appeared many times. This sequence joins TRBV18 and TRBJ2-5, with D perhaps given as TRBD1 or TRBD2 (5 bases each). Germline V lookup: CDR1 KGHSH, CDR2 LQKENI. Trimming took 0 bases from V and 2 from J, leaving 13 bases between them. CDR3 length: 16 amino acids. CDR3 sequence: CASSPPDGTAQETQYF. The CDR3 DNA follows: TGTGCCAGCTCACCACCGGACGGGACGGCACAAGAGACCCAGTACTTC. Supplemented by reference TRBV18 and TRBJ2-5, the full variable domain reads NAGVMQNPRHLVRRRGQEARLRCSPMKGHSHVYWYRQLPEEGLKFMVYLQKENIIDESGMPKERFSAEFPKEGPSILRIQQVVRGDSAAYFCASSPPDGTAQETQYFGPGTRLLVL.